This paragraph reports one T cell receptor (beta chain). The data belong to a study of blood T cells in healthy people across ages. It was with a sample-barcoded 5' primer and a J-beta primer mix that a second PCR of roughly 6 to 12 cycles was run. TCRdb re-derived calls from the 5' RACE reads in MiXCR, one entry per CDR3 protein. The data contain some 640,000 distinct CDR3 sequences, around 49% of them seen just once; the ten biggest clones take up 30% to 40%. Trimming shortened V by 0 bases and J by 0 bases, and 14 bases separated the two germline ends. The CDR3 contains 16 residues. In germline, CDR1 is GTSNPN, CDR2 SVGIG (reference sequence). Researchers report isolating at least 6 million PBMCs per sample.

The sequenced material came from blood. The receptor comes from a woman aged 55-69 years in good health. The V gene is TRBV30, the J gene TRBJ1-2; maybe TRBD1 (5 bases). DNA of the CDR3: TGTGCCTGGAGTGTACCGCAGGGTAGAGCTAACTATGGCTACACCTTC. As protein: CAWSVPQGRANYGYTF.